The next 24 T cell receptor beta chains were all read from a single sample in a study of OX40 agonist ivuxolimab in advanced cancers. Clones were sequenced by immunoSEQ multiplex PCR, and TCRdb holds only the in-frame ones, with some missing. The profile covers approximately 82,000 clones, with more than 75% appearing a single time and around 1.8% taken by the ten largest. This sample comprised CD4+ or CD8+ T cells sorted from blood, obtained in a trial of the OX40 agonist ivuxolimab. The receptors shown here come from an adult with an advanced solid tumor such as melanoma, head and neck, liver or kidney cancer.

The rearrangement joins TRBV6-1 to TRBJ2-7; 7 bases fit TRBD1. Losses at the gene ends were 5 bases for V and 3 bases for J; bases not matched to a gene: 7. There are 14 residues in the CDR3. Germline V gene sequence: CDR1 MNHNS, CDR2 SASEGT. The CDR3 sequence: CASSYTGESYEQYF. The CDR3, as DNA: TGTGCCAGCAGTTATACAGGGGAGAGCTACGAGCAGTACTTC.

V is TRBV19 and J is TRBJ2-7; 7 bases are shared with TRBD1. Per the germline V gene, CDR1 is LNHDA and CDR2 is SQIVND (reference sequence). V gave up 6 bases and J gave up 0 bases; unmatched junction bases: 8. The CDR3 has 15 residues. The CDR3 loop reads CASRSGQKASYEQYF. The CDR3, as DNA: TGTGCCAGTAGATCGGGACAGAAAGCCTCCTACGAGCAGTACTTC.

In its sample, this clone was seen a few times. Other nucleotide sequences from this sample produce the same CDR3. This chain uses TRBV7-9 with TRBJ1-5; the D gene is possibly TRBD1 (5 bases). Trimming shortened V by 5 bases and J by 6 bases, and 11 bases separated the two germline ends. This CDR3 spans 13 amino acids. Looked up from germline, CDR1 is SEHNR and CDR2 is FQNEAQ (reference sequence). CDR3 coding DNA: TGTGCCAGCAGCCGAGACAGTTTTCAGCCCCAGCATTTT. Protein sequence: CASSRDSFQPQHF.

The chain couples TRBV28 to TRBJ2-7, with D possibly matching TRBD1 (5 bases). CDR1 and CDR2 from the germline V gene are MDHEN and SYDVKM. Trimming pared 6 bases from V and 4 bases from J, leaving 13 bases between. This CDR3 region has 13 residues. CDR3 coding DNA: TGTGCCAGCAGCAGCCTCGACAGTTACGAGCAGTACTTC. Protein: CASSSLDSYEQYF.

The CDR3 DNA follows: TGTGCCAGCAGCTCAGGACTAGCGGGAGTAACAGATACGCAGTATTTT. Protein: CASSSGLAGVTDTQYF. J is TRBJ2-3 and V is TRBV7-3, with TRBD2 matching 13 bases. Trimming cost V 4 bases and J 3 bases; bases outside gene matches: 4. The CDR3 totals 16 residues. From germline, CDR1 is SGHTA and CDR2 FQGTGA.

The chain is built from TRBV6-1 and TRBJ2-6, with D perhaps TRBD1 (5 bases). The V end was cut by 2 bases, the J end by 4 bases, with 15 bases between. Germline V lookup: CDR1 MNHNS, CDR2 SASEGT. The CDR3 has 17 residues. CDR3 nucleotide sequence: TGTGCCAGCAGTGAAAGGGTAGGGGCTCCCGGGGCCAACGTCCTGACTTTC. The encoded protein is CASSERVGAPGANVLTF.

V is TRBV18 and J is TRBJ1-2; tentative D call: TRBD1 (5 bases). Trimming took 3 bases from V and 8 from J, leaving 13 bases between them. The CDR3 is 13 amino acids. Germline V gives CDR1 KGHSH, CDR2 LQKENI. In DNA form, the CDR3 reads TGTGCCAGCTCACCGGGGGTTGTGATCGGCTACACCTTC. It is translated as CASSPGVVIGYTF.

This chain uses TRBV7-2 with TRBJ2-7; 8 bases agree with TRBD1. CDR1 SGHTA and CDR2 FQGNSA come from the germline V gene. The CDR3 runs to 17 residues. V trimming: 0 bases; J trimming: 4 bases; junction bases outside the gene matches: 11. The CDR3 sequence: CASSLATGRGLGYEQYF. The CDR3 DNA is TGTGCCAGCAGCTTAGCAACGGGCAGGGGGCTTGGTTACGAGCAGTACTTC.

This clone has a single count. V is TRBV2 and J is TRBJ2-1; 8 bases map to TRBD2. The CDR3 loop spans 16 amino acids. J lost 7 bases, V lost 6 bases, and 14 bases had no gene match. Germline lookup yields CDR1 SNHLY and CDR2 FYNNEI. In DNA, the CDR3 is TGTGCCAGCAGAAGACCCAATGCAGCGGGAGCTAATGAGCAGTTCTTC. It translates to CASRRPNAAGANEQFF. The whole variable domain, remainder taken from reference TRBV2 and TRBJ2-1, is EPEVTQTPSHQVTQMGQEVILRCVPISNHLYFYWYRQILGQKVEFLVSFYNNEISEKSEIFDDQFSVERPDGSNFTLKIRSTKLEDSAMYFCASRRPNAAGANEQFFGPGTRLTVL.

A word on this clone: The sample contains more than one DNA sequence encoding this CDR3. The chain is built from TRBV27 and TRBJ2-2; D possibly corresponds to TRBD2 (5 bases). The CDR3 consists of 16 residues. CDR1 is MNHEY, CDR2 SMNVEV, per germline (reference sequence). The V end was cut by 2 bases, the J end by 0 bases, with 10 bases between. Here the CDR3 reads CASSLSGTANTGELFF. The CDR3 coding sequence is TGTGCCAGCAGTTTAAGCGGAACGGCGAACACCGGGGAGCTGTTTTTT.

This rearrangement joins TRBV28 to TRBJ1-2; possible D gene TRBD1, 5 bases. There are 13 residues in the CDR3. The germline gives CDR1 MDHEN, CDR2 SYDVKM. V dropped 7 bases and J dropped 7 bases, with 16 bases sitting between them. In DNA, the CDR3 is TGTGCCAGCACTCTCCCAGGGTCGGGTGGCTACACCTTC. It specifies CASTLPGSGGYTF.

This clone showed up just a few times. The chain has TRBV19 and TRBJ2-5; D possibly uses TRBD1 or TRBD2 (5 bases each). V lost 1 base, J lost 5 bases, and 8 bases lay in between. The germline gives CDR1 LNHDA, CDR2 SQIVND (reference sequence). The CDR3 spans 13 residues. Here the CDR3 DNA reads TGTGCCAGTAGTATAGGAGGGGAGGAGACCCAGTACTTC. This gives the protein CASSIGGEETQYF.

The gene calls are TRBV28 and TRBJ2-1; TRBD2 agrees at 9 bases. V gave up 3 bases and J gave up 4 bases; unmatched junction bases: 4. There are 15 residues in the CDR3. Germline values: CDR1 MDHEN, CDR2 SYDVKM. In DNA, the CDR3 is TGTGCCAGCAGTTTTGGCGGGAGGGGGTACAATGAGCAGTTCTTC. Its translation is CASSFGGRGYNEQFF.

The CDR3 loop reads CASTRPGTQETQYF. DNA of the CDR3: TGTGCCAGCACCCGCCCAGGGACTCAAGAGACCCAGTACTTC. The rearrangement joins TRBV2 to TRBJ2-5; a possible D gene is TRBD2 (6 bases). The germline V gene encodes CDR1 SNHLY and CDR2 FYNNEI. This CDR3 region has 14 residues. The V end lost 7 bases, the J end lost 2 bases, and 14 bases lay between the germline ends.

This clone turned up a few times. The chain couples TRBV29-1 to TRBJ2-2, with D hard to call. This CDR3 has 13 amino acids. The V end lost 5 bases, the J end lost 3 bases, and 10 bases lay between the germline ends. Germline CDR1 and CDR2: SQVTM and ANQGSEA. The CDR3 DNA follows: TGCAGCGTTCGGCGCGGTGACACCGGGGAGCTGTTTTTT. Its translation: CSVRRGDTGELFF.

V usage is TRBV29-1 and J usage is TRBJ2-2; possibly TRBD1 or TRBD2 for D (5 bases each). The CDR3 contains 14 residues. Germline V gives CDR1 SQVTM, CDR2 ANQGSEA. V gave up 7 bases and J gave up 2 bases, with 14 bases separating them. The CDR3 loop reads CSARDRANTGELFF. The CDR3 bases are TGCAGCGCCAGGGACCGCGCCAACACCGGGGAGCTGTTTTTT.

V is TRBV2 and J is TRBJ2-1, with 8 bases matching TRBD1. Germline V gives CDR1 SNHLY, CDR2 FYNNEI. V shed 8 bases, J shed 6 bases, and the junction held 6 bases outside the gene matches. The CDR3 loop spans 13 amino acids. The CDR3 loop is CASGPTGGNEQFF. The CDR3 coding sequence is TGTGCCAGCGGTCCCACAGGGGGCAATGAGCAGTTCTTC.

The CDR3 sequence is CASSLGDSNNQPQHF. The CDR3 DNA sequence: TGCGCCAGCAGCTTGGGGGACAGTAACAATCAGCCCCAGCATTTT. The V gene is TRBV5-1, the J gene TRBJ1-5; 7 positions agree with TRBD1. Per germline, CDR1 SGHRS and CDR2 YFSETQ. CDR3 length: 15 amino acids. Trimming cost V 0 bases and J 3 bases; bases outside gene matches: 3.

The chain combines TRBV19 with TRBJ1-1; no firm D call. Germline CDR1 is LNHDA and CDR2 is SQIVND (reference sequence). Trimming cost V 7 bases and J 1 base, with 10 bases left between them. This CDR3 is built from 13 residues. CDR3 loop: CASKGNPNTEAFF. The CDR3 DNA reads TGTGCCAGTAAGGGAAACCCGAACACTGAAGCTTTCTTT.

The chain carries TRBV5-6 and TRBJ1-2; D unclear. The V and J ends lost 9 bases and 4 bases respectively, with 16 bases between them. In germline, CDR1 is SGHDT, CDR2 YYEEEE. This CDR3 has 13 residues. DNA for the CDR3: TGTGCCACATATAATTCGGAGGGCTATGGCTACACCTTC. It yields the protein CATYNSEGYGYTF.

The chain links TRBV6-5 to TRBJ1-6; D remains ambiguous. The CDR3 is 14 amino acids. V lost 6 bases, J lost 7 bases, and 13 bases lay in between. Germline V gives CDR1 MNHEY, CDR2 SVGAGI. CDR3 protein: CASRKALRNSPLHF. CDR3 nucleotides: TGTGCCAGCAGGAAGGCACTAAGGAATTCACCCCTCCACTTT.

The CDR3 region is CASRMGLTTSYEQYF. The DNA for the CDR3 is TGTGCCAGCAGGATGGGACTAACTACTTCCTACGAGCAGTACTTC. The chain carries TRBV2 and TRBJ2-7; TRBD2 agrees at 7 bases. The CDR3 contains 15 residues. With 6 bases clipped from V and 1 base from J, the junction kept 9 bases outside the gene matches. Looked up from germline, CDR1 is SNHLY and CDR2 is FYNNEI.

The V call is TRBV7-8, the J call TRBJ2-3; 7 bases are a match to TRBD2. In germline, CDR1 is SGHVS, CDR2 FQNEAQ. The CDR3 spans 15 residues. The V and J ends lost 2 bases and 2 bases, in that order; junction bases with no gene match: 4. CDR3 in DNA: TGTGCCAGCAGCTTATGGCTAGCGGTCACAGATACGCAGTATTTT. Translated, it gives CASSLWLAVTDTQYF.

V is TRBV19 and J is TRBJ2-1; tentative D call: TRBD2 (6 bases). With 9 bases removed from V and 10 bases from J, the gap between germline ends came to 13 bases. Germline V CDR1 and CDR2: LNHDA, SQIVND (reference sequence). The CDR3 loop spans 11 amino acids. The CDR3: CASGSAGEQFF. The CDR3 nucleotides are TGTGCCAGCGGTAGCGCGGGAGAGCAGTTCTTC.